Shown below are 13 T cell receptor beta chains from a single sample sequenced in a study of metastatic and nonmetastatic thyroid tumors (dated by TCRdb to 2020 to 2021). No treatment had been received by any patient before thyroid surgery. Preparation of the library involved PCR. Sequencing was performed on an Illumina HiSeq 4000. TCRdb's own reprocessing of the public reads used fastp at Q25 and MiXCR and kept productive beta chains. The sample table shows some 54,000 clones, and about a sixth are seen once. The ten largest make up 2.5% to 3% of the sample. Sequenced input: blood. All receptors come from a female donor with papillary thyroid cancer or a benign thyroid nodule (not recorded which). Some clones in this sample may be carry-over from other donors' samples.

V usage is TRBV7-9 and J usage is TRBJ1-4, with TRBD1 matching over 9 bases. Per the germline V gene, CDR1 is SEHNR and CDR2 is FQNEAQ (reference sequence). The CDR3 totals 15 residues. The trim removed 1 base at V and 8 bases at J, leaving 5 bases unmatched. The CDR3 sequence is CASSLGRGTGEKLFF. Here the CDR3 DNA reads TGTGCCAGCAGCTTAGGTCGGGGGACAGGGGAAAAACTGTTTTTT. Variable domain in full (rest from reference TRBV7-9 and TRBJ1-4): DTGVSQNPRHKITKRGQNVTFRCDPISEHNRLYWYRQTLGQGPEFLTYFQNEAQLEKSRLLSDRFSAERPKGSFSTLEIQRTEQGDSAMYLCASSLGRGTGEKLFFGSGTQLSVL.

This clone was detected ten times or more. This CDR3 reads CATSDLGLSDTQYF. CDR3 bases: TGTGCCACCAGTGATCTCGGCTTATCAGATACGCAGTATTTT. The rearrangement links TRBV24-1 to TRBJ2-3; D remains ambiguous. Germline CDR1 KGHDR, CDR2 SFDVKD. V lost 3 bases to trimming and J lost 4 bases, with 10 bases between them. The CDR3 has 14 amino acids.

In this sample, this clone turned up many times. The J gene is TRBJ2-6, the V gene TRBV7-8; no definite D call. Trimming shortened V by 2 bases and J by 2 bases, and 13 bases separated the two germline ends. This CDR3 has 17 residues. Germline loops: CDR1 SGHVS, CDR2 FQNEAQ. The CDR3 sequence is CASSLRSRVAGANVLTF. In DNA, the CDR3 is TGTGCCAGCAGCTTAAGGTCCAGAGTGGCTGGGGCCAACGTCCTGACTTTC.

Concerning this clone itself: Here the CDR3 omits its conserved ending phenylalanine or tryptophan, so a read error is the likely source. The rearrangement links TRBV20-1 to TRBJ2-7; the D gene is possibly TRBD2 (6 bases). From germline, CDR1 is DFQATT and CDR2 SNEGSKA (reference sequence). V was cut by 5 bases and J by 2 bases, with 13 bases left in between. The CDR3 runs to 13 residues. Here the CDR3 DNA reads TGCAGTGCTCGACTATCGGGAGCCTACGAGCAGTACCTC. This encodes CSARLSGAYEQYL.

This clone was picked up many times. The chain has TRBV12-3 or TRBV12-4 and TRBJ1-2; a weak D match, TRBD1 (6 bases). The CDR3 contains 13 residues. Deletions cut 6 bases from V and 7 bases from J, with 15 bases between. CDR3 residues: CASRPQGFGGYTF. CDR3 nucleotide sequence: TGTGCCAGCAGACCTCAGGGGTTTGGTGGCTACACCTTC.

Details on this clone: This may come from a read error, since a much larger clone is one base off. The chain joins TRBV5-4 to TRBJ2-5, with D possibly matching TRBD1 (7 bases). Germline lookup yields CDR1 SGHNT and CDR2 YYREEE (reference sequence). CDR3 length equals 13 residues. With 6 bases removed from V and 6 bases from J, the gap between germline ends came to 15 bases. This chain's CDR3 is CASTIPGGQTQYF. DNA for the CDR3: TGTGCCAGCACCATCCCAGGGGGGCAGACCCAGTACTTC.

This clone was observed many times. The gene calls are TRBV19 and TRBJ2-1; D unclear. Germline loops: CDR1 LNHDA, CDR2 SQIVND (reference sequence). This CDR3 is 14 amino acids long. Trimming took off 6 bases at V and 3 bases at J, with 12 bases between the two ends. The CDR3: CASSHLQDYNEQFF. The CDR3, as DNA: TGTGCCAGTAGCCACCTACAAGACTACAATGAGCAGTTCTTC.

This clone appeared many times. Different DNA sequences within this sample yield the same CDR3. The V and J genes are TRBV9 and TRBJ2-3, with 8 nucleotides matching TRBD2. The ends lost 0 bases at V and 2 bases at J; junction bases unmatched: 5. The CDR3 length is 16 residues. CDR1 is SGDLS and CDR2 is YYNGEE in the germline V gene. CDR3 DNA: TGTGCCAGCAGCGTAGGAGCTAGCGGGTACACAGATACGCAGTATTTT. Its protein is CASSVGASGYTDTQYF.

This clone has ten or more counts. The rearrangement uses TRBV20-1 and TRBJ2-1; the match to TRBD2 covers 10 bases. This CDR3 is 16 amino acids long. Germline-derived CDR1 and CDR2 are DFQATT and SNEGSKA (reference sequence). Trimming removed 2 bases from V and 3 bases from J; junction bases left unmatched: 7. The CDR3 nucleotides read TGCAGTGCTAGAACTCTAGCGGGAGCATACTACAATGAGCAGTTCTTC. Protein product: CSARTLAGAYYNEQFF.

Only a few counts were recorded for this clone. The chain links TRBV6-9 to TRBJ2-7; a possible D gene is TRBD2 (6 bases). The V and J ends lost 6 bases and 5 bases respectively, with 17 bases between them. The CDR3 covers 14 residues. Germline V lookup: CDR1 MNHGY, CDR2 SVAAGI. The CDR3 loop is CASRSGGRVHEQYF. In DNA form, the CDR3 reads TGTGCCAGCAGATCCGGGGGTAGGGTCCACGAGCAGTACTTC.

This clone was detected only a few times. CDR3 residues: CASSYSRCHGELFF. CDR3 DNA sequence: TGTGCCAGCAGTTACTCCCGGTGTCACGGGGAGCTGTTTTTT. The V and J genes are TRBV6-5 and TRBJ2-2; unclear D gene. The germline V and J ends were trimmed by 0 bases and 7 bases, with 9 bases remaining between them. Germline V gene lookup returns CDR1 MNHEY and CDR2 SVGAGI. The CDR3 is 14 amino acids.

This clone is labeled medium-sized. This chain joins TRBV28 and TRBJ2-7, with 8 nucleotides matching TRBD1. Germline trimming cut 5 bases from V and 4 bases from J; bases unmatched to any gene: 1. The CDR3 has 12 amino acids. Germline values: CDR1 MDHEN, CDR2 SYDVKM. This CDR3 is CASSRQGYEQYF. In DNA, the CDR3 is TGTGCCAGCAGTCGACAGGGGTACGAGCAGTACTTC.

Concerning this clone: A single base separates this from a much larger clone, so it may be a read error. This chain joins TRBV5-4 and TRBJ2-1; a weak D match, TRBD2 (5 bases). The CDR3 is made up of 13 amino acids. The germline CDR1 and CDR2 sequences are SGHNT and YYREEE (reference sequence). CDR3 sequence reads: CASSEGFYSEQFF. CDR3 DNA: TGTGCCAGCAGCGAGGGATTTTACAGTGAGCAGTTCTTC.